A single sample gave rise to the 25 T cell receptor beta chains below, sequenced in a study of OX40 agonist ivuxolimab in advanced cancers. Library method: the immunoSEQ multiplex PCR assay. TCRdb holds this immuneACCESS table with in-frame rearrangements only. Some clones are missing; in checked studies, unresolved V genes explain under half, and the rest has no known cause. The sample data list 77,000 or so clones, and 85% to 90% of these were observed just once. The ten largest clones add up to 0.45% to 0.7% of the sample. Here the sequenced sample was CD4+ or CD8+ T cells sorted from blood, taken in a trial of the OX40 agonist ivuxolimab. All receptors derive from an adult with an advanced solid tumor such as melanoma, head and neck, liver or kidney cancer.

The CDR3 protein is CASSQDRGSATYEQYF. In DNA form, the CDR3 reads TGCGCCAGCAGCCAAGATCGGGGTAGCGCGACCTACGAGCAGTACTTC. The V call is TRBV4-1, the J call TRBJ2-7; possibly TRBD2 for D (5 bases). The CDR3 covers 16 residues. Between the trimmed V and J ends, which lost 0 bases and 2 bases, there was a span of 14 bases. The germline V gene encodes CDR1 MGHRA and CDR2 YSYEKL.

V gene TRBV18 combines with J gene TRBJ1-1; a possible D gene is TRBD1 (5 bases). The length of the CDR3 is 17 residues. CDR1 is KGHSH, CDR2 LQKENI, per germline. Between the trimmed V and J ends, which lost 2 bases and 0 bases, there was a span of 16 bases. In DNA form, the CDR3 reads TGTGCCAGCTCACCAAGCCAGGGAGGGTGGATGAACACTGAAGCTTTCTTT. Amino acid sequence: CASSPSQGGWMNTEAFF. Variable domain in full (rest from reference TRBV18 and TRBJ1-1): NAGVMQNPRHLVRRRGQEARLRCSPMKGHSHVYWYRQLPEEGLKFMVYLQKENIIDESGMPKERFSAEFPKEGPSILRIQQVVRGDSAAYFCASSPSQGGWMNTEAFFGQGTRLTVV.

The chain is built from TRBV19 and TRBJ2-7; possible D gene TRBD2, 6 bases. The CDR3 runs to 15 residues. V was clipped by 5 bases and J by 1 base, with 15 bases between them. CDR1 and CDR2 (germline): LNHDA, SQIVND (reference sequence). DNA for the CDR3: TGTGCCAGTAGTCTGGGAGGAGCGGTTTCCTACGAGCAGTACTTC. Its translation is CASSLGGAVSYEQYF.

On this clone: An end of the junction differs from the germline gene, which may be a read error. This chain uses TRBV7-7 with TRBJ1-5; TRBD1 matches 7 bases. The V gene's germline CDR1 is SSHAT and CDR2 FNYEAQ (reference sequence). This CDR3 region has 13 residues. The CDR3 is CASSLDRDQPQHF. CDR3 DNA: TGTGCTAGCAGCCTAGACAGGGATCAGCCCCAGCATTTT.

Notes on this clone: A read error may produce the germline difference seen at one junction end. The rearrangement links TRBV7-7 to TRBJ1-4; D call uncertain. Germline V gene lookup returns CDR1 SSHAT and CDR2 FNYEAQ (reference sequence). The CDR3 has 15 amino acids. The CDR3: CASSLGRESNEKLFF. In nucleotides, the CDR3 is TGTGCTAGCAGCTTAGGTCGGGAATCTAATGAAAAACTGTTTTTT.

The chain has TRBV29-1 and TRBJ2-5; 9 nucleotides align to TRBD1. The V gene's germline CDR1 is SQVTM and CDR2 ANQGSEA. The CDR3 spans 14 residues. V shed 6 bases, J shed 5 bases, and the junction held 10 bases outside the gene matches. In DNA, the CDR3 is TGCAGCGTGCGAAGGACAGGGGATTACGAGACCCAGTACTTC. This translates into CSVRRTGDYETQYF.

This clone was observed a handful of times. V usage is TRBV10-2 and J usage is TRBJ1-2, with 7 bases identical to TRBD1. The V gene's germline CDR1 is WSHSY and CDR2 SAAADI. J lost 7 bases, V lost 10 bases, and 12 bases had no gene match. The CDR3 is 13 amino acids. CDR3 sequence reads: CATRVEGAVGYTF. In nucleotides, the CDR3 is TGCGCCACCAGGGTGGAGGGGGCGGTTGGCTACACCTTC.

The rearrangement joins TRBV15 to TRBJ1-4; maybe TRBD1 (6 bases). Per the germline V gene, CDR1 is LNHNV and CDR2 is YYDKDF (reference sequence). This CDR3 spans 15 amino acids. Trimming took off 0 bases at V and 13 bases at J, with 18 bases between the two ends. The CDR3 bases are TGTGCCACCAGCAGAGAAAGGGGGGGTGGAGGAAGACTGTTTTTT. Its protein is CATSRERGGGGRLFF. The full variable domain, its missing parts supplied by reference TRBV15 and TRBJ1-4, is DAMVIQNPRYQVTQFGKPVTLSCSQTLNHNVMYWYQQKSSQAPKLLFHYYDKDFNNEADTPDNFQSRRPNTSFCFLDIRSPGLGDTAMYLCATSRERGGGGRLFFGSGTQLSVL.

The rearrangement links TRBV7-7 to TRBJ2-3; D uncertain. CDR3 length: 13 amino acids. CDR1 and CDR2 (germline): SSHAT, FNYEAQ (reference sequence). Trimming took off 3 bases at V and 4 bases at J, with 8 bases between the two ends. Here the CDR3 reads CASSFTVADTQYF. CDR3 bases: TGTGCCAGCAGCTTTACAGTGGCAGATACGCAGTATTTT. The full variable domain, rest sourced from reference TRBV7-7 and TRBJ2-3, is GAGVSQSPRYKVTKRGQDVTLRCDPISSHATLYWYQQALGQGPEFLTYFNYEAQPDKSGLPSDRFSAERPEGSISTLTIQRTEQRDSAMYRCASSFTVADTQYFGPGTRLTVL.

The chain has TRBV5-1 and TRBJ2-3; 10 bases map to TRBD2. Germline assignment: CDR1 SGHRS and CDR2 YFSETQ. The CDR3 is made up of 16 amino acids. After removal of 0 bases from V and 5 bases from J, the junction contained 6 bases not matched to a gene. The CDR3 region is CASSLEVAGGLDTQYF. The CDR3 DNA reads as TGCGCCAGCAGCTTGGAGGTAGCGGGAGGATTAGATACGCAGTATTTT.

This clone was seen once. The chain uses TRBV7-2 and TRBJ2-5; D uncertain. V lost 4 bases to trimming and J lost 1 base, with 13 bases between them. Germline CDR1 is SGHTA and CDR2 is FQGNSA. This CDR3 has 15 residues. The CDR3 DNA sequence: TGTGCCAGCAGCTCCTCAACAGCCTTCCAAGAGACCCAGTACTTC. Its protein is CASSSSTAFQETQYF.

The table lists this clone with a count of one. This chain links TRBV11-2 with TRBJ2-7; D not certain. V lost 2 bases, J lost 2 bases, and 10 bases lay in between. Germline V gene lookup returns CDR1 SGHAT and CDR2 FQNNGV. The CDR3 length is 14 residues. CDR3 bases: TGTGCCAGCAGCTTAACCCACCTTGCCTACGAGCAGTACTTC. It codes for CASSLTHLAYEQYF.

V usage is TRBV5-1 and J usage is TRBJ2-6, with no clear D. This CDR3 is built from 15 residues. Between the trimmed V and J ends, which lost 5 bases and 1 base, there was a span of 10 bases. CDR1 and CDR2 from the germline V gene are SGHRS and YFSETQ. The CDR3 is CASSLILSGANVLTF. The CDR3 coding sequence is TGCGCCAGCAGTTTAATCCTTTCTGGGGCCAACGTCCTGACTTTC.

This chain's CDR3 is CASSTAGGISYEQYF. The CDR3 DNA reads as TGTGCCAGCAGCACAGCGGGGGGGATCTCCTACGAGCAGTACTTC. The rearrangement joins TRBV11-2 to TRBJ2-7; 10 bases are a match to TRBD2. The V gene's germline CDR1 is SGHAT and CDR2 FQNNGV. The CDR3 has 15 residues. V lost 5 bases and J lost 0; bases outside the gene matches: 4.

CDR3 sequence (DNA): TGTGCCAGCAGCTTAGCGCTTACACTTGGCTATGGCTACACCTTC. Translated: CASSLALTLGYGYTF. This chain links TRBV7-2 with TRBJ1-2; D is unresolved. The CDR3 covers 15 residues. With 0 bases removed from V and 4 bases from J, the gap between germline ends came to 12 bases. CDR1 is SGHTA and CDR2 is FQGNSA in the germline V gene.

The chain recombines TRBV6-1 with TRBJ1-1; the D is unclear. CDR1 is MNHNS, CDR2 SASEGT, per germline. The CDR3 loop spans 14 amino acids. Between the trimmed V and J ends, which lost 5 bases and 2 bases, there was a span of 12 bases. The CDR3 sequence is CASSIHGPNTEAFF. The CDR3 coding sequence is TGTGCCAGCAGTATCCACGGACCCAACACTGAAGCTTTCTTT.

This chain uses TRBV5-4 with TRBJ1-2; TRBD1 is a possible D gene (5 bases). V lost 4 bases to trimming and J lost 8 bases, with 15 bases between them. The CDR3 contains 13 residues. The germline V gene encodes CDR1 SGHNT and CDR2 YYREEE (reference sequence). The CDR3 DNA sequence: TGTGCCAGCAGCACTTGGGACGCCAGGGGCTACACCTTC. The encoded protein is CASSTWDARGYTF.

CDR3 DNA: TGTGCCAGCAGTTATCACGGAATCAATCAGCCCCAGCATTTT. Translated: CASSYHGINQPQHF. The chain has TRBV6-6 and TRBJ1-5; no reliable D call. V gave up 3 bases and J gave up 3 bases, with 9 bases separating them. The CDR3 extends over 14 amino acids. Germline V lookup: CDR1 MNHNY, CDR2 SVGAGI (reference sequence).

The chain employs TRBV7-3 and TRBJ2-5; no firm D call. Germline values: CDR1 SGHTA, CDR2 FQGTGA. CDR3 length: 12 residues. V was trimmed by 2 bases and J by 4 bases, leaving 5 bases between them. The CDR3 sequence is CASSLGSETQYF. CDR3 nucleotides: TGTGCCAGCAGCTTAGGGTCAGAGACCCAGTACTTC.

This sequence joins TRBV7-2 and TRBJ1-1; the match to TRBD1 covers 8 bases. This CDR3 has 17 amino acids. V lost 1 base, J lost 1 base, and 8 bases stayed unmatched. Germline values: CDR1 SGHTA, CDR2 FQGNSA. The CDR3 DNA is TGTGCCAGCAGCTTAGTCAGCAGGGGGCGCGGGAACACTGAAGCTTTCTTT. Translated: CASSLVSRGRGNTEAFF.

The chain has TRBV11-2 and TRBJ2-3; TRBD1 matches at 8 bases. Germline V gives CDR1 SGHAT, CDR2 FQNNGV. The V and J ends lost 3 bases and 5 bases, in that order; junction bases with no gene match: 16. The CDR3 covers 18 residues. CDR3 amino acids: CASSLVGTGLRLEDTQYF. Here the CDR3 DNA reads TGTGCCAGCAGCTTGGTTGGGACAGGCCTTAGACTTGAAGATACGCAGTATTTT.

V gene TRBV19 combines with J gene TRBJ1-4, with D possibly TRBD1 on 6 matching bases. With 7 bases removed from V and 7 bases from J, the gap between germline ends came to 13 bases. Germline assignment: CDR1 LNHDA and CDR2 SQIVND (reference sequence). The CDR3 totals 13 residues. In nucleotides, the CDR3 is TGTGCCAGTAAAGTCGAGGGGGTTGAAAAACTGTTTTTT. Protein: CASKVEGVEKLFF.

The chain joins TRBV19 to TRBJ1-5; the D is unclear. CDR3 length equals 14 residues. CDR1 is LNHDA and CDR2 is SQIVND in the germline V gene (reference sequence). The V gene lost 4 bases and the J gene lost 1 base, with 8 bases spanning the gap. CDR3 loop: CASSKRVSNQPQHF. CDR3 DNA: TGTGCCAGTAGTAAGAGAGTAAGCAATCAGCCCCAGCATTTT.

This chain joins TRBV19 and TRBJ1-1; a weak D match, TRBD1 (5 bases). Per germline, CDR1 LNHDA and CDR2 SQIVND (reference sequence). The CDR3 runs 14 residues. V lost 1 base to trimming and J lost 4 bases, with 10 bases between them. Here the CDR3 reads CASSIVVGGTEAFF. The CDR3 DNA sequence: TGTGCCAGTAGTATAGTGGTTGGGGGCACTGAAGCTTTCTTT. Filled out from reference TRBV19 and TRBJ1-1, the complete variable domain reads DGGITQSPKYLFRKEGQNVTLSCEQNLNHDAMYWYRQDPGQGLRLIYYSQIVNDFQKGDIAEGYSVSREKKESFPLTVTSAQKNPTAFYLCASSIVVGGTEAFFGQGTRLTVV.

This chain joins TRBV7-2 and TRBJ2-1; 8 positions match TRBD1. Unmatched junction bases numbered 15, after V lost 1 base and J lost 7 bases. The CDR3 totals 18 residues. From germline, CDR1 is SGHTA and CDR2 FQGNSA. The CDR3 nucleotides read TGTGCCAGCAGCTTAGAAGGTTGGAGGACAGGGTTAAGGAATGAGCAGTTCTTC. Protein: CASSLEGWRTGLRNEQFF.